A selection of T cell receptor beta chains follows, all from one sample in a study of shared clonotypes between healthy human individuals. Sequencing was performed with immunoSEQ multiplex PCR; in TCRdb, only in-frame clones are kept and a portion is missing. The sample gives about 2.5 million clones, roughly 92% of which show up once; approximately 0.39% is in the top ten. Input material: naive CD4+ T cells from PBMCs. Receptor source: a man younger than 35 in good health. Some clones in this sample may be carry-over from other donors' samples. Both conserved end residues are trimmed from each CDR3. The size of a clone is reported for some rows only, either as once, few or many, or as a class for expanded clones.

v_call,j_call,clone_size,cdr3_aa
TRBV9,TRBJ2-1,NA,ASSPRAVDNEQF
TRBV28,TRBJ2-1,once,ASYPLGRTNEQF
TRBV28,TRBJ2-7,NA,ASSFSLAGLSYEQY
TRBV4-1,TRBJ1-1,NA,ASSQELARGRATEAF
TRBV4-3,TRBJ2-3,NA,ASSQDRAGSTDTQY
TRBV5-6,TRBJ2-6,NA,ASSLAFKNSGANVLT
TRBV5-1,TRBJ1-1,NA,ASSLGRTALNTEAF
TRBV10-3,TRBJ2-2,NA,AISRLAGANTGELF
TRBV7-9,TRBJ2-3,NA,ASTVYVTDTQY
TRBV30,TRBJ2-1,NA,AWTLAGATPYNEQF
TRBV5-8,TRBJ2-5,NA,ASSLPYVETQY
TRBV6-1,TRBJ1-5,NA,ASRGQGAGNQPQH
TRBV5-4,TRBJ2-7,NA,ASSVGGGGTNEQY
TRBV6-1,TRBJ1-5,NA,ASSEAGNQPQH
TRBV5-4,TRBJ1-4,NA,ASSLSPYTTNEKLF